The 16 T cell receptor beta chains given below trace back to one sample, sequenced in a study of T cells in Graves' hyperthyroidism and ophthalmopathy. RNA transcripts gave rise to amplified TCR beta CDR3 regions. Carried out on the TCR CDR3, a first-round RT-PCR used the HTBI primer set. TCRdb independently ran MiXCR on the multiplex PCR reads; one entry per CDR3 protein. The sample contains 600,000 or so distinct CDR3 sequences, roughly 14% of which appear only once. Sample: blood. The receptors here all came from a woman aged 50 to 60 with Graves' ophthalmopathy.

This clonotype was observed at least ten times. The chain uses TRBV6-2 or TRBV6-3 and TRBJ2-5, with 7 bases aligning to TRBD2. CDR1 and CDR2 (germline): MNHEY, SVGEGT. V gave up 0 bases and J gave up 2 bases; unmatched junction bases: 3. The CDR3 runs to 15 residues. The CDR3 nucleotides are TGTGCCAGCAGTTACTCTCCTAGCGGTCAAGAGACCCAGTACTTC. Residues: CASSYSPSGQETQYF.

Many counts were recorded for this clonotype. The rearrangement links TRBV10-3 to TRBJ2-1; TRBD2 is a possible D gene (5 bases). Germline V gene sequence: CDR1 ENHRY, CDR2 SYGVKD. The length of the CDR3 is 13 residues. Trimming shortened V by 8 bases and J by 9 bases, and 17 bases separated the two germline ends. In DNA, the CDR3 is TGTGCCATCCGTAGCATTTCCGCGGGTGAGCAGTTCTTC. Translation: CAIRSISAGEQFF.

This clonotype was detected ten times or more. This chain links TRBV5-6 with TRBJ2-7, with TRBD2 matching 11 bases. The CDR3 is 15 amino acids. The trim removed 4 bases at V and 5 bases at J, leaving 8 bases unmatched. Per the germline V gene, CDR1 is SGHDT and CDR2 is YYEEEE. CDR3 sequence reads: CASSGTSGRFHEQYF. The CDR3 DNA follows: TGTGCCAGCAGCGGAACTAGCGGGAGATTCCACGAGCAGTACTTC.

This clonotype came up once. This rearrangement joins TRBV6-1 to TRBJ2-2, with D unclear. Germline loops: CDR1 MNHNS, CDR2 SASEGT. The CDR3 runs to 15 residues. Trimming left V 6 bases short and J 1 base short, with 12 bases between. The CDR3 DNA follows: TGTGCCAGCAGAGGGAATAGTGGGAACACCGGGGAGCTGTTTTTT. Translated: CASRGNSGNTGELFF.

There are many counts of this clonotype. This chain's CDR3 is CASSLVSAPDSNEQFF. As DNA, the CDR3 is TGTGCCAGCAGCTTAGTTTCGGCCCCAGACAGCAATGAGCAGTTCTTC. The chain has TRBV7-2 and TRBJ2-1, with D possibly matching TRBD1 (5 bases). Germline assignment: CDR1 SGHTA and CDR2 FQGNSA. This CDR3 has 16 amino acids. The V gene lost 1 base and the J gene lost 6 bases, with 16 bases spanning the gap.

This clonotype was counted a few times. J is TRBJ2-4 and V is TRBV6-2 or TRBV6-3; maybe TRBD1 (5 bases). This CDR3 comprises 15 residues. V was pared by 4 bases and J by 0 bases, with 10 bases between. CDR1 and CDR2 (germline): MNHEY, SVGEGT. CDR3 amino acids: CASSFRALAKNIQYF. DNA for the CDR3: TGTGCCAGCAGTTTCAGGGCATTAGCCAAAAACATTCAGTACTTC.

V gene TRBV7-9 combines with J gene TRBJ2-5; D gene unclear. Trimming took 4 bases from V and 4 from J, leaving 16 bases between them. The CDR3 consists of 15 residues. Germline V gene data show CDR1 as SEHNR and CDR2 as FQNEAQ (reference sequence). As DNA, the CDR3 is TGTGCCAGCAGCTGGACCCGCCCAGTCCGAGAGACCCAGTACTTC. Its protein product is CASSWTRPVRETQYF.

This clonotype appeared many times. The chain carries TRBV20-1 and TRBJ2-3, with 7 bases aligning to TRBD2. The junction had 3 bases not matched to a gene; V was cut back by 6 bases and J by 3 bases. The CDR3 sequence is 12 residues long. From germline, CDR1 is DFQATT and CDR2 SNEGSKA (reference sequence). The CDR3 is CSALLATDTQYF. CDR3 coding DNA: TGCAGTGCCTTACTAGCGACAGATACGCAGTATTTT.

This clonotype came up many times. This chain links TRBV18 with TRBJ2-7; D unclear. This CDR3 region has 15 residues. The ends were cut back, 6 bases at V and 0 bases at J, with 15 bases in the middle. Germline V lookup: CDR1 KGHSH, CDR2 LQKENI. CDR3 sequence (DNA): TGTGCCAGCTCTCTGACTCCGACCAGCTCCTACGAGCAGTACTTC. This translates into CASSLTPTSSYEQYF.

In its sample, this clonotype was seen many times. This chain uses TRBV24-1 with TRBJ2-3; 9 nucleotides line up with TRBD1. Looked up from germline, CDR1 is KGHDR and CDR2 is SFDVKD. V lost 4 bases, J lost 0 bases, and 4 bases stayed unmatched. The CDR3 loop spans 16 amino acids. The CDR3 loop is CATSEDRGYSTDTQYF. Here the CDR3 DNA reads TGTGCCACCAGTGAGGACAGGGGTTATAGCACAGATACGCAGTATTTT.

This clonotype was picked up one time. The chain is built from TRBV6-2 or TRBV6-3 and TRBJ2-7; D may be TRBD1 (5 bases). The CDR3 covers 11 residues. Trimming pared 6 bases from V and 8 bases from J, leaving 11 bases between. Germline CDR1 and CDR2: MNHEY and SVGEGT. CDR3 nucleotides: TGTGCCAGCAGCCCCCAGGGCCAGCAGTACTTC. It yields the protein CASSPQGQQYF.

This clonotype was observed many times. The rearrangement uses TRBV6-1 and TRBJ2-1, with 9 bases fitting TRBD1. Germline-derived CDR1 and CDR2 are MNHNS and SASEGT. V trimming: 6 bases; J trimming: 2 bases; junction bases outside the gene matches: 11. This CDR3 has 17 amino acids. The CDR3 here is CASSSPRTGAAYNEQFF. The CDR3 bases are TGTGCCAGCAGCTCCCCCCGGACAGGGGCAGCCTACAATGAGCAGTTCTTC.

V gene TRBV4-3 combines with J gene TRBJ2-6; D gene unclear. CDR3 size: 14 residues. In germline, CDR1 is LGHNA, CDR2 YSLEER. Trimming shortened V by 4 bases and J by 12 bases, and 16 bases separated the two germline ends. The DNA of the CDR3 is TGCGCCAGCAGCCGAGAAGTCGGTGGTGCCGTCCTGACTTTC. Amino acids: CASSREVGGAVLTF.

This clonotype was observed a handful of times. The genes are TRBV6-1 and TRBJ2-3; D might be TRBD2 (6 bases). Germline loops: CDR1 MNHNS, CDR2 SASEGT. This CDR3 has 14 amino acids. Trimming pared 6 bases from V and 7 bases from J, leaving 17 bases between. The CDR3 DNA is TGTGCCAGCAGACCCGGGACTGGGACGTATACGCAGTATTTT. Protein: CASRPGTGTYTQYF.

This clonotype has a count of ten or more. The chain links TRBV20-1 to TRBJ2-5; D is unresolved. Germline V gene data show CDR1 as DFQATT and CDR2 as SNEGSKA (reference sequence). The CDR3 extends over 13 amino acids. The germline V and J ends were trimmed by 3 bases and 1 base, with 9 bases remaining between them. DNA of the CDR3: TGCAGTGCTAGTCTACCCGTCCAAGAGACCCAGTACTTC. Translating gives CSASLPVQETQYF.

The J gene is TRBJ2-1, the V gene TRBV5-1; D is ambiguous. Looked up from germline, CDR1 is SGHRS and CDR2 is YFSETQ. V lost 7 bases and J lost 1, with 21 bases in between. This CDR3 contains 17 residues. The CDR3 coding sequence is TGCGCCAGCGGCTCGGACGGCCGTAAATTGTCCTACAATGAGCAGTTCTTC. This sequence encodes CASGSDGRKLSYNEQFF.